This T cell receptor (beta chain) was profiled in a study of shared clonotypes between healthy human individuals (dated by TCRdb to 2020 to 2021). Study-wide context: Three men and two women, aged 18 to 49 years, made up the cohort. To increase sequencing depth and limit assay-specific biases, different laboratories used diverse techniques to prepare libraries and sequence TCR repertoires. The study deeply sequenced blood TCR repertoires of about 5 healthy adults to estimate repertoire size and the extent of clonotype sharing between individuals. For each donor, CD4 naive and CD4 memory were each run on three plates, CD8 naive on two plates, and CD8 memory on one plate. Per donor, leukapheresis produced somewhere between about 0.8 and 9 billion PBMCs. Overall study outcomes, separate from this receptor: Sharing across several donors was observed for roughly 5% of naive CD4, over 3% of naive CD8, 2% to 2.5% of memory CD4, and approximately 0.41% of memory CD8 clonotypes. Compared with non-shared clonotypes, clonotypes shared by all four sorted-subset donors had higher generation probabilities. Because the study included a small number of donors, the genetic and exposure-history diversity represented was limited. Based on pairwise subsampling, the degree of clonotype sharing among donors was expected to be affected by sequencing depth. Rarefaction of sorted-subset datasets indicated incomplete sequencing despite the large sequencing depth. Larger estimated clonotype richness was generally found for naive subsets than for memory subsets. Only blood was sampled, and tissue TCR repertoires likely differ from those in blood.

TCR CDR3 regions were amplified from genomic DNA by multiplex PCR using the deep immunoSEQ assay. For each cell subset, the extracted genomic DNA was distributed evenly across all wells of several immunoSEQ 96-well plates, and each plate served as one replicate. For sorted subsets, each replicate PCR was loaded with about 0.2 ug genomic DNA, equivalent to about 30,000 T cell genomes. Purified libraries were quantified with a Qubit 3.0 fluorometer, sized on a Bioanalyzer 2100, and re-quantified with the KAPA Library Quantification kit. Every immunoSEQ 96-well plate was sequenced on a separate single-read 150-cycle Illumina NextSeq 550 flow cell. The study's own analysis went as follows. Because the immunoSEQ output held only junctional sequences and lacked quality scores, the filtering could not match the filtering applied to full-length reads. To assign V/J genes and CDR3, sequences were annotated against IMGT germline references using PyIR, a Python wrapper for IgBLAST v1.9. Any read was removed if the V/J assignment was weak (E-value above 1e-6), the CDR3 was missing, or the read contained stop codons, out-of-frame junctions, or ambiguous translated residues. A V3J clonotype was defined by an identical inferred V gene, J gene, and CDR3 amino acid sequence. Percentage overlap between repertoires was calculated by dividing the number of shared unique clonotypes by the size of the smaller repertoire. RTK rarefaction, the Chao1 estimator, and Recon v2.1 estimates of unobserved clonotypes were used to assess repertoire richness. OLGA was used to compute generation probabilities for all TCRbeta clonotypes that the gDNA method yielded from a few donors. Not all clones reach the TCRdb copy of this immuneACCESS table, which keeps in-frame sequences only. Checked studies attribute under half of the gap to unresolved V genes and leave the rest unexplained. V and J calls and clone size follow that table, whereas D and trimming were derived from the DNA. The sample contains fewer than 850,000 clones, around 91% of them found a single time. The leading ten clones occupy 30% to 35% of the sample.

Notes on this clone: The specificity of this receptor is unknown. Base qualities are not at hand, and no much larger clone is one base apart.

Donors were healthy HIV-negative adults with no recently reported acute infections or vaccinations. Every donor was a Caucasian adult living in Nashville, Tennessee, USA. CD8 memory samples were composed of magnetically selected CD45RO+ cells combined with CCR7-negative CD45RA+ effector memory (TemRA) cells. After blood collection by leukapheresis, PBMCs were isolated using Ficoll-Histopaque density gradient centrifugation and then cryopreserved in the vapor phase of liquid nitrogen. Purity and quantity of every magnetically sorted T cell population were checked by analytical flow cytometry. Each sorted fraction had its genomic DNA isolated and then quantified by UV absorbance on a Nanodrop 2000c. Inclusive of the bounding cysteine and phenylalanine, the CDR3 is 12 residues long. The kept DNA is CDR3 alone, 36 bases in frame from the first base. In the germline V gene, CDR1 corresponds to MNHEY and CDR2 to SVGAGI. The junction carries 12 bases between V and J, which are trimmed by 8 bases and 4 bases respectively.

Sequenced sample: memory CD8+ T cells from PBMCs. What this sample's cell subset or site label stands for: CD45RO+ cells pooled with CCR7-negative TemRA cells. The receptor was isolated from a man aged 18 to 29 in good health. Some clones in this sample may be carry-over from other donors' samples. The rearrangement combines TRBV6-5 with TRBJ2-7; the D segment cannot be called with confidence. The DNA sequence is TGTGCCAGCGGTGGTGCAGTTTACGAGCAGTACTTC. Its protein reads: CASGGAVYEQYF.